This T cell receptor (beta chain) appears in the sequencing data of a study of shared clonotypes between healthy human individuals. Method: immunoSEQ multiplex PCR; TCRdb's copy keeps in-frame clones and lacks some. The top ten clones hold around 1.4% of a sample with nearly 1,000,000 clones, more than 75% of them seen once. Sample: memory CD4+ T cells sorted from blood. Subset meaning: CD45RA-negative fraction. The origin of this receptor is a young man in good health.

As DNA, the CDR3 is TGTGCCAGCAGTGGGGGACAGGGCCGCACCGGGGAGCTGTTTTTT. Encoded protein: CASSGGQGRTGELFF. This chain joins TRBV25-1 and TRBJ2-2, with 9 bases identical to TRBD1. Trimming removed 4 bases from V and 4 bases from J; junction bases left unmatched: 4. The CDR3 has 15 amino acids. Germline-derived CDR1 and CDR2 are MGHDK and SYGVNS.